Listed below are T cell receptor beta chains from one sample, sequenced in a study of PD-L1 blockade in urothelial cancer. Sequenced by immunoSEQ multiplex PCR; TCRdb stores in-frame clones only, minus some. The profile shows 85,000 to 95,000 clones, about 90% of them singletons. The material sequenced was PBMCs, taken around atezolizumab (anti-PD-L1) treatment. The receptor set was obtained from a man between 60 and 70 years old with urothelial cancer. Both conserved end residues are part of each CDR3. Each record gives: J gene, V gene, CDR3 protein.

>TRBJ2-1|TRBV29-1
CSLFSSRTGNEQFF
>TRBJ2-5|TRBV27
CASSQTRHLQETQYF
>TRBJ1-5|TRBV5-5
CASSLGWAQPQHF
>TRBJ2-7|TRBV6-5
CASNRGQRFEQYF
>TRBJ2-7|TRBV7-2
CASSPRGLDSYEQYF
>TRBJ1-2|TRBV7-2
CASSLERGLGYTF
>TRBJ2-1|TRBV4-3
CASSQDLAPDEQFF
>TRBJ1-4|TRBV4-2
CASSQPDRAEKLFF
>TRBJ2-5|TRBV30
CAWSRAGFQETQYF
>TRBJ2-7|TRBV9
CASSPPGSYEQYF
>TRBJ2-5|TRBV7-9
CASSPPGGEETQYF
>TRBJ2-3|TRBV9
CASSVGTKTDTQYF
>TRBJ2-5|TRBV7-6
CASSQGRGAMGGQETQYF
>TRBJ2-6|TRBV5-4
CASSLGTGIGANVLTF
>TRBJ1-1|TRBV5-1
CASSPERGYTEAFF
>TRBJ2-5|TRBV2
CARSSGETQYF
>TRBJ2-5|TRBV19
CASSRGTGGLEETQYF
>TRBJ2-1|TRBV28
CASSQPGTASEQFF
>TRBJ1-5|TRBV6-5
CASSGTGQSNQPQHF
>TRBJ1-1|TRBV14
CASSQEPTTATEAFF
>TRBJ2-5|TRBV7-9
CASSLVRLAGDSGETQYF
>TRBJ1-1|TRBV15
CATSRAGQGAEAFF
>TRBJ2-7|TRBV6-5
CASNKSLFGEQYF
>TRBJ2-7|TRBV2
CASSRGGDTVYEQYF
>TRBJ1-5|TRBV4-1
CASSQEQRSVFDNQPQHF
>TRBJ1-4|TRBV6-5
CASSYRQSTNEKLFF
>TRBJ2-3|TRBV28
CASRRLAGKEDTQYF
>TRBJ2-5|TRBV28
CASVGLGARETQYF
>TRBJ2-5|TRBV7-2
CASSISGLRLETQYF
>TRBJ1-5|TRBV5-6
CASSKATGVNQPQHF
>TRBJ1-2|TRBV30
CAWSLQGLYGYTF
>TRBJ2-2|TRBV4-3
CASSQEMLSGGPGELFF
>TRBJ2-1|TRBV5-1
CASSPIAGGYNEQFF
>TRBJ1-2|TRBV4-3
CASSQEAQAGGYTF
>TRBJ1-1|TRBV5-5
CASSWEQGVSEAFF
>TRBJ2-7|TRBV9
CASSVQAGGPGEQYF
>TRBJ2-2|TRBV19
CASKETGVFGELFF
>TRBJ1-5|TRBV19
CASSIGGWEGAQPQHF
>TRBJ1-2|TRBV4-3
CASSQAGQGIIGYTF
>TRBJ2-2|TRBV5-4
CASSLAGLNTGELFF
>TRBJ2-2|TRBV19
CASIGLAGNPGELFF
>TRBJ2-2|TRBV11-3
CASSFRTGGTGELFF
>TRBJ1-4|TRBV28
CASSLWTGAATNEKLFF
>TRBJ2-3|TRBV5-4
CASSLGGPTSTDTQYF
>TRBJ1-1|TRBV7-2
CASSGDREKAFF
>TRBJ2-1|TRBV7-8
CASSLEVGLNNEQFF
>TRBJ1-2|TRBV11-2
CASRDGRGRGLANYGYTF
>TRBJ1-4|TRBV29-1
CSVGQGANEKLFF
>TRBJ2-5|TRBV7-2
CASSLVAAGGSLETQYF
>TRBJ2-5|TRBV4-2
CASSQEMRGGWETQYF
>TRBJ2-1|TRBV7-8
CASSLTAYNEQFF
>TRBJ2-7|TRBV19
CASSKGQATYEQYF
>TRBJ2-7|TRBV5-6
CASSKQASGGYEQYF
>TRBJ1-4|TRBV7-2
CASSLAPGGNEKLFF
>TRBJ1-2|TRBV2
CASRYGGYGYTF
>TRBJ2-2|TRBV5-1
CASSRGQSNTGELFF
>TRBJ1-5|TRBV19
CASSTEGARGQPQHF
>TRBJ2-7|TRBV28
CASSPQSSYEQYF
>TRBJ2-3|TRBV6-4
CASSDSVSSDTQYF
>TRBJ2-1|TRBV9
CASSAPGSGGYNEQFF